This TCR beta chain was observed in a study of cytomegalovirus exposure and HLA in healthy donors. Turning to the study itself: From HLA-typed donors, an early data release held about 92 million unique TCRs.

The PCR employed 60 Vbeta primers together with 13 Jbeta primers. Methods used by the authors: An analysis that came later counted some 81 million unique TCR beta chains, approximately 12 million shared. Sequencing used immunoSEQ multiplex PCR; TCRdb keeps in-frame clones, though not all of them. V and J calls and clone size come straight from that table; D and trimming were deduced from the DNA. This sample yields 150,000 or so clones, of which about three quarters are seen a single time; over 0.95% belongs to the top ten. A remark on this clone: The antigen is undetermined. Germline and junction disagree at one end, which may indicate a read error.

Overall study findings and caveats: Judged likely to be a sequencing artifact was a cluster of highly shared sequence variants.

The CDR3 extends over 15 amino acids. The germline gives CDR1 SSHAT, CDR2 FNYEAQ (reference sequence). The V gene is TRBV7-7, the J gene TRBJ2-1, with a possible D match to TRBD1 (5 bases). The source material was PBMCs. This sequence originates from a woman aged 45-60 years in good health and CMV-seropositive. The CDR3 is CASSLGQGSYNEQFF. DNA for the CDR3: TGTGCTAGCAGCTTAGGGCAGGGTTCCTACAATGAGCAGTTCTTC.